Each of the 22 T cell receptor beta chains below was sequenced from the same sample in a study of beta chain features in type 1 diabetes. Reverse transcription of all isolated RNA meant that expressed TCRB transcripts were sequenced. Generated by immunoSEQ multiplex PCR, the TCRdb table keeps only in-frame clones and is missing some. The sample includes around 40,000 clones, roughly 56% of them seen just once. Specimen: Tregs from blood. The receptors come from a young woman in good health.

This chain connects TRBV7-2 to TRBJ2-2, with 7 bases identical to TRBD1. Looked up from germline, CDR1 is SGHTA and CDR2 is FQGNSA. The CDR3 length is 15 residues. Trimming cost V 5 bases and J 11 bases; bases outside gene matches: 14. The CDR3 sequence is CASSLLNRGLSELFF. In DNA, the CDR3 is TGTGCCAGCAGCCTCCTTAACAGGGGTTTGTCTGAGCTGTTTTTT.

The J gene is TRBJ1-2, the V gene TRBV5-1; 7 bases match TRBD1. In germline, CDR1 is SGHRS, CDR2 YFSETQ. This CDR3 region has 13 residues. The junction had 5 bases not matched to a gene; V was cut back by 1 base and J by 8 bases. For the CDR3, the DNA is TGCGCCAGCAGCTTGACAGGGGATGGCGGCTACACCTTC. Residues: CASSLTGDGGYTF.

Only a few counts were recorded for this clone. The rearrangement links TRBV2 to TRBJ1-6; D unresolved. Germline CDR1 SNHLY, CDR2 FYNNEI. Trimming cost V 2 bases and J 6 bases, with 11 bases left between them. The CDR3 loop spans 15 amino acids. The CDR3, as DNA: TGTGCCAGCAGTGAAAACAGTGATCCTAATTCACCCCTCCACTTT. It specifies CASSENSDPNSPLHF.

This rearrangement joins TRBV7-9 to TRBJ2-1; 11 bases are a match to TRBD2. Germline V gene sequence: CDR1 SEHNR, CDR2 FQNEAQ (reference sequence). CDR3 length: 17 amino acids. J was trimmed by 3 bases and V by 2 bases; bases with no gene match: 6. CDR3 sequence (DNA): TGTGCCAGCAGCTTAAGGGGACTAGCGGTTATCTACAATGAGCAGTTCTTC. Encoded protein: CASSLRGLAVIYNEQFF. Full variable domain (outside the CDR3, taken from reference TRBV7-9 and TRBJ2-1): DTGVSQNPRHKITKRGQNVTFRCDPISEHNRLYWYRQTLGQGPEFLTYFQNEAQLEKSRLLSDRFSAERPKGSFSTLEIQRTEQGDSAMYLCASSLRGLAVIYNEQFFGPGTRLTVL.

This clone was counted a few times. The chain links TRBV6-6 to TRBJ2-5; the match to TRBD1 covers 12 bases. V was clipped by 6 bases and J by 12 bases; unmatched bases: 8. The germline CDR1 and CDR2 sequences are MNHNY and SVGAGI (reference sequence). The CDR3 loop spans 13 amino acids. This CDR3 is CASSPGQGARKYF. CDR3 DNA: TGTGCCAGCAGCCCGGGACAGGGGGCGAGGAAGTACTTC.

This clone has more than one count but fewer than ten. The chain combines TRBV7-9 with TRBJ2-1; 10 nucleotides line up with TRBD2. V lost 5 bases to trimming and J lost 8 bases; unmatched junction nucleotides: 12. Per germline, CDR1 SEHNR and CDR2 FQNEAQ (reference sequence). The CDR3 is made up of 16 amino acids. The CDR3 region has the DNA TGTGCCAGCAGCCCACTCGTTAGCGGGAGGAGGTATGAGCAGTTCTTC. Amino acid sequence: CASSPLVSGRRYEQFF.

CDR3 loop: CASSITGDYGELFF. CDR3 nucleotides: TGCGCCAGCAGCATTACAGGGGATTACGGGGAGCTGTTTTTT. The chain joins TRBV5-1 to TRBJ2-2; 7 positions match TRBD1. The V gene end was trimmed by 4 bases and the J gene end by 7 bases; junction bases not matched to a gene: 7. This CDR3 has 14 amino acids. The germline CDR1 and CDR2 sequences are SGHRS and YFSETQ.

The V and J genes are TRBV28 and TRBJ2-7; D is unclear. The CDR3 spans 13 residues. In germline, CDR1 is MDHEN, CDR2 SYDVKM. Trimming removed 2 bases from V and 2 bases from J, with 7 bases in between. The CDR3 coding sequence is TGTGCCAGCAGTTTACCCGGAGCCTACGAGCAGTACTTC. Amino acids: CASSLPGAYEQYF.

The chain uses TRBV5-4 and TRBJ2-7, with 10 bases that match TRBD2. The CDR3 contains 14 residues. Germline V lookup: CDR1 SGHNT, CDR2 YYREEE (reference sequence). Germline trimming cut 7 bases from V and 2 bases from J; bases unmatched to any gene: 6. The CDR3 sequence is CASVNSGRPYEQYF. CDR3 DNA sequence: TGTGCCAGCGTGAATAGCGGGAGGCCCTACGAGCAGTACTTC.

The V and J genes are TRBV19 and TRBJ2-1, with D perhaps matching TRBD1 (6 bases). The CDR3 totals 15 residues. Germline CDR1 LNHDA, CDR2 SQIVND (reference sequence). With 1 base removed from V and 7 bases from J, the gap between germline ends came to 14 bases. The CDR3 nucleotides read TGTGCCAGTAGTATAGGGTTCACAGGGCGGAATGAGCAGTTCTTC. It yields the protein CASSIGFTGRNEQFF. The entire variable domain, with the rest obtained from reference TRBV19 and TRBJ2-1, is as follows: DGGITQSPKYLFRKEGQNVTLSCEQNLNHDAMYWYRQDPGQGLRLIYYSQIVNDFQKGDIAEGYSVSREKKESFPLTVTSAQKNPTAFYLCASSIGFTGRNEQFFGPGTRLTVL.

The gene calls are TRBV5-1 and TRBJ2-7; weak D call: TRBD1 (5 bases). Per germline, CDR1 SGHRS and CDR2 YFSETQ. The CDR3 loop spans 13 amino acids. V lost 2 bases to trimming and J lost 2 bases, with 8 bases between them. CDR3: CASSFSGTYEQYF. CDR3 DNA sequence: TGCGCCAGCAGCTTTTCAGGGACCTACGAGCAGTACTTC.

The gene calls are TRBV7-9 and TRBJ2-7; D might be TRBD2 (6 bases). CDR1 is SEHNR, CDR2 FQNEAQ, per germline (reference sequence). Trimming shortened V by 5 bases and J by 5 bases, and 19 bases separated the two germline ends. This CDR3 comprises 15 residues. The CDR3 DNA sequence: TGTGCCAGCAGCCCGCTGGGGACTGCGGTCGACGAGCAGTACTTC. Its translation: CASSPLGTAVDEQYF.

This clone was counted once. Here the CDR3 reads CASSPPVEGFSYEQYF. DNA of the CDR3: TGTGCCAGCAGCCCCCCAGTCGAGGGCTTCTCCTACGAGCAGTACTTC. The chain couples TRBV14 to TRBJ2-7; D may be TRBD2 (5 bases). Germline V CDR1 and CDR2: SGHDN, FVKESK. This CDR3 spans 16 amino acids. V dropped 4 bases and J dropped 0 bases, with 16 bases sitting between them. Together with reference TRBV14 and TRBJ2-7, the CDR3 gives the full variable domain: EAGVTQFPSHSVIEKGQTVTLRCDPISGHDNLYWYRRVMGKEIKFLLHFVKESKQDESGMPNNRFLAERTGGTYSTLKVQPAELEDSGVYFCASSPPVEGFSYEQYFGPGTRLTVT.

There are a few counts of this clone. This chain connects TRBV11-2 to TRBJ1-3, with D uncertain. Looked up from germline, CDR1 is SGHAT and CDR2 is FQNNGV. The CDR3 length is 14 residues. Trimming left V 1 base short and J 0 bases short, with 4 bases between. CDR3: CASSLALSGNTIYF. CDR3 DNA: TGTGCCAGCAGCTTAGCCCTCTCTGGAAACACCATATATTTT.

The rearrangement links TRBV28 to TRBJ2-5, with D hard to call. TRBJ2-7 matches the DNA end more closely, so the J call is doubtful. Germline V gene sequence: CDR1 MDHEN, CDR2 SYDVKM. The CDR3 has 11 residues. The CDR3 DNA follows: TGTGCCAGCAGTTCGTTCTACGAGCAGTACTTC. Amino acid sequence: CASSSFYEQYF.

This clone occurred a few times. V usage is TRBV30 and J usage is TRBJ2-1; TRBD1 aligns across 8 bases. With 1 base clipped from V and 7 bases from J, the junction kept 9 bases outside the gene matches. There are 15 residues in the CDR3. Germline values: CDR1 GTSNPN, CDR2 SVGIG (reference sequence). DNA for the CDR3: TGTGCCTGGAGTGCCTGGGACAGGCCAAGGAATGAGCAGTTCTTC. It yields the protein CAWSAWDRPRNEQFF. Combining the CDR3 with reference TRBV30 and TRBJ2-1 gives the whole variable domain SQTIHQWPATLVQPVGSPLSLECTVEGTSNPNLYWYRQAAGRGLQLLFYSVGIGQISSEVPQNLSASRPQDRQFILSSKKLLLSDSGFYLCAWSAWDRPRNEQFFGPGTRLTVL.

This chain connects TRBV5-1 to TRBJ2-7; D is perhaps TRBD2 (6 bases). Per germline, CDR1 SGHRS and CDR2 YFSETQ. CDR3 size: 15 residues. Trimming pared 2 bases from V and 2 bases from J, leaving 14 bases between. The CDR3 nucleotides are TGCGCCAGCAGCTTTGGGCAGGGAGGCCCCTACGAGCAGTACTTC. Protein: CASSFGQGGPYEQYF.

This chain links TRBV6-1 with TRBJ1-3; 7 bases map to TRBD1. CDR3 length: 13 amino acids. The trim removed 10 bases at V and 8 bases at J, leaving 11 bases unmatched. Germline CDR1 and CDR2: MNHNS and SASEGT. The CDR3 sequence: CAIRDSAGYTIYF. CDR3 DNA sequence: TGTGCCATCAGGGACAGCGCCGGGTACACCATATATTTT.

The gene calls are TRBV29-1 and TRBJ2-3; TRBD2 agrees at 13 bases. The CDR3 runs to 15 residues. V lost 5 bases to trimming and J lost 4 bases; unmatched junction nucleotides: 6. Germline CDR1 and CDR2: SQVTM and ANQGSEA. This CDR3 is CSVRTSGRVADTQYF. The CDR3, as DNA: TGCAGCGTTCGGACTAGCGGGAGAGTGGCAGATACGCAGTATTTT.

This clone has only a few counts. The genes are TRBV28 and TRBJ1-5; D might be TRBD1 (5 bases). Germline V gene data show CDR1 as MDHEN and CDR2 as SYDVKM. The CDR3 totals 14 residues. Trimming left V 5 bases short and J 2 bases short, with 10 bases between. CDR3: CASSRGQGNQPQHF. The CDR3 DNA follows: TGTGCCAGCAGTCGCGGACAAGGCAATCAGCCCCAGCATTTT.

The chain links TRBV5-6 to TRBJ1-2, with 9 nucleotides matching TRBD1. Trimming took 1 base from V and 7 from J; bases not matched to a gene: 5. This CDR3 spans 14 amino acids. Looked up from germline, CDR1 is SGHDT and CDR2 is YYEEEE. CDR3: CASSLYRGQSGYTF. The CDR3 DNA reads TGTGCCAGCAGCTTGTACAGGGGGCAGAGTGGCTACACCTTC.

This chain uses TRBV23-1 with TRBJ1-1; 12 bases fit TRBD1. TRBV23-1 has ORF status, its function being uncertain. The CDR3 spans 18 residues. Losses at the gene ends were 3 bases for V and 5 bases for J; bases not matched to a gene: 13. CDR3 residues: CASSQELGTGGAQTEAFF. CDR3 nucleotide sequence: TGCGCCAGCAGTCAGGAGCTAGGGACAGGGGGCGCCCAAACTGAAGCTTTCTTT.